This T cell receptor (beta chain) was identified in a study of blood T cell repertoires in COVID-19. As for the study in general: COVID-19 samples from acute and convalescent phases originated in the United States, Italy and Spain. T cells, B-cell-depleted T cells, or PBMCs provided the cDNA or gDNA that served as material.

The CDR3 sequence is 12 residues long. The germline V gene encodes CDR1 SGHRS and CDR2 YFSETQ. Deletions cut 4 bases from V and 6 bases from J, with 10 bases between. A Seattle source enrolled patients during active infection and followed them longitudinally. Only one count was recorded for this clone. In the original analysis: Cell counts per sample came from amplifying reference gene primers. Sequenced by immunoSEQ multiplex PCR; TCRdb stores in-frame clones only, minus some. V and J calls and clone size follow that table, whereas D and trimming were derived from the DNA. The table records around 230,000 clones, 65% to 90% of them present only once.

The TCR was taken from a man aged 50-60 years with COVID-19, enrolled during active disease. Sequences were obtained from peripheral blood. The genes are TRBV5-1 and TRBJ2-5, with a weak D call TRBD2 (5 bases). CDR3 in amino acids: CASSPGEQTQYF. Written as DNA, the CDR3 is TGCGCCAGCAGCCCCGGGGAACAGACCCAGTACTTC. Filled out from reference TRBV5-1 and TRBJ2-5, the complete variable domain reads KAGVTQTPRYLIKTRGQQVTLSCSPISGHRSVSWYQQTPGQGLQFLFEYFSETQRNKGNFPGRFSGRQFSNSRSEMNVSTLELGDSALYLCASSPGEQTQYFGPGTRLLVL.